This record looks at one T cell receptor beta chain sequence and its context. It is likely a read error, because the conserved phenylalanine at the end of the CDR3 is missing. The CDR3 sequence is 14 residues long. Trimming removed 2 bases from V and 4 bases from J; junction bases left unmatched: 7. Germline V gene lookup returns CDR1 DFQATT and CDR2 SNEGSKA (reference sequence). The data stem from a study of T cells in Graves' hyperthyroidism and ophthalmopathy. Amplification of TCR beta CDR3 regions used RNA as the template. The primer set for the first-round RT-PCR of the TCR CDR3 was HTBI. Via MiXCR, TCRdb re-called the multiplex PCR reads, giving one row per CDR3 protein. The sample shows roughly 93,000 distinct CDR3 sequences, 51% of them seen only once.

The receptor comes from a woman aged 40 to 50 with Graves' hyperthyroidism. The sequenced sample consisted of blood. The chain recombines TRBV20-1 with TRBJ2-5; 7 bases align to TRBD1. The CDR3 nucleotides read TGCAGTGCTAGATTTACTTCAGGGGGAGAGACCCAGTACCTC. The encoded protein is CSARFTSGGETQYL.